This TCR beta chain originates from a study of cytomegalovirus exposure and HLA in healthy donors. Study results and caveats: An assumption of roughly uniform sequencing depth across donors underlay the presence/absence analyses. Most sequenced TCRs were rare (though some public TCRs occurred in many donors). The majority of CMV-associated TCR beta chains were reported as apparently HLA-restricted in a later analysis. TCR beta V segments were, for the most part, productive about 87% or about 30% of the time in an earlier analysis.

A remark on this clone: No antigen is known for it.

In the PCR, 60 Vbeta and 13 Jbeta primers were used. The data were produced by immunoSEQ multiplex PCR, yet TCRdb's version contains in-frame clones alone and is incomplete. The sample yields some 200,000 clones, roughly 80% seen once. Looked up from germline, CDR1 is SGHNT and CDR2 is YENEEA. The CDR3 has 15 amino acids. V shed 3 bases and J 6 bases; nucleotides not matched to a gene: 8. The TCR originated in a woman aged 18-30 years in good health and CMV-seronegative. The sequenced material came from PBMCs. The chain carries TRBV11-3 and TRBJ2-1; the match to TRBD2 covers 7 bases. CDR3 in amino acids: CASSFSGGRVNEQFF. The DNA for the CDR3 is TGTGCCAGCAGCTTTTCGGGGGGTCGGGTCAATGAGCAGTTCTTC.